Each of the 9 T cell receptor beta chains below was sequenced from the same sample in a study of shared clonotypes between healthy human individuals (dated by TCRdb to between 2020 and 2021). Libraries were built with the immunoSEQ multiplex PCR assay. Held by TCRdb, this immuneACCESS table contains in-frame sequences only and omits some clones. Under half of the omission traces to an unresolved V gene where checked; the cause of the rest is unknown. The sample data list about 2.3 million clones, and around 93% of these were observed just once. The ten biggest clones cover around 0.38% of the sample. The sample was naive CD4+ T cells from PBMCs. The sample's cell subset or site label, decoded: CD45RA+ positively selected. Receptors originate from a man younger than 35 in good health. Some clones in this sample may be carry-over from other donors' samples.

The chain uses TRBV9 and TRBJ2-7; 7 nucleotides align to TRBD1. The CDR3 has 15 residues. Germline trimming cut 4 bases from V and 6 bases from J; bases unmatched to any gene: 13. Germline-derived CDR1 and CDR2 are SGDLS and YYNGEE. CDR3 bases: TGTGCCAGCAGCTTCCAAGGACAGGTTGGGAGCGAGCAGTACTTC. It codes for CASSFQGQVGSEQYF.

The chain recombines TRBV6-1 with TRBJ1-2; a possible D gene is TRBD1 (5 bases). Germline V gene sequence: CDR1 MNHNS, CDR2 SASEGT. The CDR3 is 14 residues long. V shed 4 bases and J shed 7 bases, with 16 bases lying between them. The DNA of the CDR3 is TGTGCCAGCAGTGTCGCCAGGGAGGGAGGTGGCTACACCTTC. Translation: CASSVAREGGGYTF.

The chain joins TRBV5-1 to TRBJ1-1; D uncertain. The CDR3 loop spans 12 amino acids. V was trimmed by 4 bases and J by 4 bases, leaving 8 bases between them. The V gene's germline CDR1 is SGHRS and CDR2 YFSETQ. The CDR3 loop is CASSTPGTEAFF. The CDR3 region has the DNA TGCGCCAGCAGCACCCCGGGCACTGAAGCTTTCTTT.

This clone has more than one count but fewer than ten. J is TRBJ2-1 and V is TRBV11-2; D unresolved. V was pared by 1 base and J by 8 bases, with 9 bases between. CDR1 and CDR2 (germline): SGHAT, FQNNGV. This CDR3 has 13 amino acids. In DNA form, the CDR3 reads TGTGCCAGCAGCTTAGGGATTCCGGATGAGCAGTTCTTC. This sequence encodes CASSLGIPDEQFF.

The chain employs TRBV18 and TRBJ2-5; 8 bases fit TRBD1. The J call may be wrong; the DNA end is better matched by TRBJ2-7. Germline loops: CDR1 KGHSH, CDR2 LQKENI. CDR3 length: 15 residues. The DNA of the CDR3 is TGTGCCAGCTCACCACCCGGGACAGGCTACCACGAGCAGTACTTC. As protein: CASSPPGTGYHEQYF.

This clone has a handful of counts. The chain links TRBV19 to TRBJ1-2; 9 positions match TRBD1. CDR3 size: 16 residues. Germline V lookup: CDR1 LNHDA, CDR2 SQIVND (reference sequence). Trimming took 7 bases from V and 4 from J; bases not matched to a gene: 13. The CDR3 DNA follows: TGTGCCAGTACCGAGGCCGGGACAGGGCTACCCTATGGCTACACCTTC. It specifies CASTEAGTGLPYGYTF.

The chain couples TRBV7-3 to TRBJ2-3; TRBD2 agrees at 10 bases. The CDR3 is 16 residues long. V shed 5 bases, J shed 5 bases, and the junction held 10 bases outside the gene matches. Germline V gene data show CDR1 as SGHTA and CDR2 as FQGTGA. DNA of the CDR3: TGTGCCAGCAGCCCCGTAGCGGGAGGCGGGATAGATACGCAGTATTTT. It is translated as CASSPVAGGGIDTQYF.

As concerns this clone: In the same sample, other DNA sequences code for this CDR3. This sequence joins TRBV5-1 and TRBJ2-3; D gene unclear. This CDR3 is built from 13 residues. The V gene's germline CDR1 is SGHRS and CDR2 YFSETQ. Trimming shortened V by 3 bases and J by 2 bases, and 7 bases separated the two germline ends. The CDR3 here is CASSSQSTDTQYF. The DNA for the CDR3 is TGCGCCAGCAGCTCGCAGTCCACAGATACGCAGTATTTT.

CDR3 amino acids: CASSEAPSGSYEQYF. CDR3 nucleotides: TGTGCCAGCAGTGAAGCTCCTAGCGGGAGCTACGAGCAGTACTTC. The rearrangement uses TRBV2 and TRBJ2-7; TRBD2 agrees at 10 bases. Unmatched junction bases numbered 2, after V lost 0 bases and J lost 3 bases. This CDR3 has 15 amino acids. The germline V gene has CDR1 SNHLY and CDR2 FYNNEI.